The rows below give T cell receptor beta chains drawn from one sample of a study of blood T cell repertoires in COVID-19. Repertoires were generated with immunoSEQ multiplex PCR, while TCRdb's copy carries only in-frame clones and drops some. The sample includes 300,000 to 350,000 clones, around 90% of them seen just once. The sample was peripheral blood. The receptors derive from a man in his late teens or twenties with active or convalescent COVID-19. The CDR3 runs from the conserved cysteine through the conserved F or W. The D gene is left open where the match is weak. The size of a clone is reported for some rows only, either as once, few or many, or as a class for expanded clones.

v_call	clone_size	j_call	d_call	cdr3_nt	cdr3_aa
TRBV2	NA	TRBJ2-7	TRBD2	TGTGCCAGCAGTGGGAAGCCGGGACTAGCGGGAGTTTGGGGGGTGCAGCAGTACTTC	CASSGKPGLAGVWGVQQYF
TRBV11-2	once	TRBJ2-1	NA	TGTGCCAGCAGCTTAGGGTCGGTCTACAATGAGCAGTTCTTC	CASSLGSVYNEQFF
TRBV29-1	NA	TRBJ1-2	NA	TGCAGCGTCGCCGGGATCCAGGAAGGCTACACCTTC	CSVAGIQEGYTF
TRBV7-3	NA	TRBJ2-3	TRBD2	TGTGCCAGCAGCTTAGGTCCAGCGGGATGGACAGATACGCAGTATTTT	CASSLGPAGWTDTQYF
TRBV29-1	few	TRBJ1-2	TRBD1	TGCAGCGTTGAAGATAGGGGGACAGGGTTGAGCTACACCTTC	CSVEDRGTGLSYTF
TRBV12-5	NA	TRBJ1-3	NA	TGTGCTAGTGGTTTGCAAAACACCATATATTTT	CASGLQNTIYF
TRBV7-2	NA	TRBJ2-7	NA	TGTGCCAGCAGCCGGGGACTTAGTTCTTACGAGCAGTACTTC	CASSRGLSSYEQYF
TRBV2	NA	TRBJ1-5	TRBD1	TGTGCCAGCAGTGGGACAGGGACTCAGCCCCAGCATTTT	CASSGTGTQPQHF
TRBV6-4	NA	TRBJ2-3	NA	TGTGCCAGCAGTGCGGGAGGCACAGATACGCAGTATTTT	CASSAGGTDTQYF
TRBV11-2	once	TRBJ2-5	NA	TGTGCCAGCAGCTTAGCATGGACAGATCTGGAGACCCAGTACTTC	CASSLAWTDLETQYF
TRBV6-5	NA	TRBJ1-1	NA	TGTGCCAGCAATTTGCGGAACACTGAAGCTTTCTTT	CASNLRNTEAFF
TRBV19	NA	TRBJ1-1	TRBD1	TGTGCCAGTAGTATGGGTCACACAGGGGCGGGCACTGAAGCTTTCTTT	CASSMGHTGAGTEAFF
TRBV6-5	NA	TRBJ1-5	TRBD1	TGTGCCAGCAGTCCCGACAGGGGGCTTAAGCCCCAGCATTTT	CASSPDRGLKPQHF
TRBV5-8	NA	TRBJ2-7	TRBD1	TGTGCCAGCAGGGGAAACAGGGGGCAATCCTACGAGCAGTACTTC	CASRGNRGQSYEQYF
TRBV11-2	NA	TRBJ2-1	TRBD2	TGTGCCAGCAGCTTATGGCGGGAGAGTGTCCATGAGCAGTTCTTC	CASSLWRESVHEQFF
TRBV5-1	NA	TRBJ2-2	TRBD2	TGCGCCAGCAGCGAGCGGACTAGAGGCACCGGGGAGCTGTTTTTT	CASSERTRGTGELFF
TRBV9	NA	TRBJ2-3	TRBD2	TGTGCCAGCAGCGTCTCGGGACTAGCGGGTTGGGGCACAGATACGCAGTATTTT	CASSVSGLAGWGTDTQYF
TRBV15	NA	TRBJ2-7	NA	TGTGCCACCAGCAGAGATGGCAGGGAGCAGTACTTC	CATSRDGREQYF
TRBV5-1	NA	TRBJ2-1	NA	TGCGCCAGCAGCTTGGCGGGAAACAATGAGCAGTTCTTC	CASSLAGNNEQFF
TRBV11-2	NA	TRBJ1-2	NA	TGTGCCAGCAGCTTAGGCGTGAACTATGGCTACACCTTC	CASSLGVNYGYTF
TRBV6-5	once	TRBJ1-1	NA	TGTGCCAGCAGTCCCCGCGGGGCGAACACTGAAGCTTTCTTT	CASSPRGANTEAFF
TRBV7-9	NA	TRBJ1-3	NA	TGTGCCGGAAAAAAAGGGGCTGGAAACACCATATATTTT	CAGKKGAGNTIYF
TRBV19	NA	TRBJ1-6	NA	TGTGCCAGCCAGGGTGCCTTTAATTCACCCCTCCACTTT	CASQGAFNSPLHF
TRBV2	NA	TRBJ1-2	NA	TGTGCCAGCAGTGACCCCCCGACGCAGGGGCTGGGAGGCTACACCTTC	CASSDPPTQGLGGYTF
TRBV19	NA	TRBJ1-5	TRBD1	TGTGCCAGTAACCAGGGGGGTTGGCGGGGCAATCAGCCCCAGCATTTT	CASNQGGWRGNQPQHF
TRBV27	NA	TRBJ1-1	TRBD1	TGTGCCAGCAGTTTGGGACAGATGAACACTGAAGCTTTCTTT	CASSLGQMNTEAFF
TRBV27	NA	TRBJ2-1	TRBD2	TGTGCCAGCAGTTTGACTAGCCTAAATGAGCAGTTCTTC	CASSLTSLNEQFF
TRBV5-6	NA	TRBJ1-5	NA	TGTGCCAGCAGCAGTCAGAATCAGCCCCAGCATTTT	CASSSQNQPQHF
TRBV7-8	NA	TRBJ2-1	NA	TGTGCCAGCAGCGACGACGGACTAAGCTCCTACAATGAGCAGTTCTTC	CASSDDGLSSYNEQFF
TRBV18	NA	TRBJ2-1	TRBD2	TGTGCCAGCTCAGGACTAGCGGGAGTCAATGAGCAGTTCTTC	CASSGLAGVNEQFF
TRBV2	NA	TRBJ2-7	NA	TGTGCCAGCAGTGCCAGGGGTTACGAGCAGTACTTC	CASSARGYEQYF
TRBV18	NA	TRBJ1-5	NA	TGTGCCAGCTCACCACGACAGGAGGATCAGCCCCAGCATTTT	CASSPRQEDQPQHF
TRBV28	NA	TRBJ1-1	TRBD1	TGTGCCAGCAGTCAGTACGAACAGGGGATGAACACTGAAGCTTTCTTT	CASSQYEQGMNTEAFF
TRBV15	once	TRBJ1-5	NA	TGTGCCACCAGCAGTGGCCGGGGGATCCGGAAAAATCAGCCCCAGCATTTT	CATSSGRGIRKNQPQHF
TRBV27	NA	TRBJ2-3	TRBD1	TGTGCCAGCAGTTACCAACCGGGACAGGGAACGGGTTTT	CASSYQPGQGTGF
TRBV7-2	few	TRBJ1-5	NA	TGTGCCAGCAGCACGAGGACAGATCAGCCCCAGCATTTT	CASSTRTDQPQHF
TRBV27	NA	TRBJ1-5	NA	TGTGCCAGCAGTTTTTCAGGGGGCAATCAGCCCCAGCATTTT	CASSFSGGNQPQHF
TRBV6-5	NA	TRBJ2-7	TRBD2	TGTGCCAGCAGGATGACTAGCGGGGACGAGCAGTACTTC	CASRMTSGDEQYF
TRBV7-9	NA	TRBJ1-2	NA	TGTGCCAGCAGCGCCCTGCAGGGCCCCTATGGCTACACCTTC	CASSALQGPYGYTF
TRBV28	NA	TRBJ2-1	NA	TGTGCCAGCAGTTTAATTATAGGGGGCGGCGGGCCGGGACTAGTAAGAGATGAGCAGTTCTTC	CASSLIIGGGGPGLVRDEQFF
TRBV9	NA	TRBJ2-1	TRBD2	TGTGCCAGCAGCGTAGTACTAGCGGAAAACAATGAGCAGTTCTTC	CASSVVLAENNEQFF
TRBV7-9	NA	TRBJ1-1	NA	TGTGCCAGCAGCTCTACAAGGGACTTAAGTAGGAACACTGAAGCTTTCTTT	CASSSTRDLSRNTEAFF